This T cell receptor (beta chain) appears in the sequencing data of a study of persistence of HIV-infected CD4 T cells. Overlapping HIV-1 Gag 15-mer peptides at roughly 1 ug per peptide per mL were used. Sorted nonresponding memory CD4+ T cells were CD40L-negative, CD69-negative, CD45RO-high. Before stimulation, PBMCs underwent CD8+ T cell depletion. Sequencing used immunoSEQ version 4 in survey mode. TCRdb keeps only in-frame clones here, not all; method: immunoSEQ multiplex PCR. Among some 40,000 clones listed, 70% to 90% were seen once. As to this clone: Its target is not known.

Study-level results: Antigen-responding cells were enriched for degenerate expanded CDR3beta sequences. Proviral oligoclonality tracked with TCR oligoclonality within the same sorted cells.

The starting material was cultured CD4+ T cells from PBMCs, obtained from a patient who received antiretroviral therapy. The TCR sequence derives from an adult with HIV. The donor label of this sample is uncertain.

The CDR3 is CASSQKGANTIYF. CDR3 sequence (DNA): TGTGCCAGCAGCCAAAAGGGAGCGAACACCATATATTTT. The chain combines TRBV3-1 (or the pseudogene TRBV3-2) with TRBJ1-3; D is unresolved. V gave up 2 bases and J gave up 7 bases, with 9 bases separating them. CDR3 length: 13 amino acids. Germline V lookup: CDR1 LGHDT, CDR2 YNNKEL (reference sequence).